This record looks at one T cell receptor (beta chain) sequence and its context. Its target is not known. The sample originates from a study of cytomegalovirus exposure and HLA in healthy donors. Notes on the study in general: Researchers reportedly found TCR beta sequences accurately predicted most subjects' HLA-A and HLA-B alleles.

This PCR relied on a set of 60 Vbeta primers and 13 Jbeta primers. Using immunoSEQ multiplex PCR, the repertoire was profiled, and TCRdb retains in-frame clones only, with some absent. Among about 160,000 clones listed, roughly 79% were seen once. V lost 4 bases and J 5 bases, leaving 9 bases between the germline ends. From germline, CDR1 is MGHRA and CDR2 YSYEKL. This CDR3 comprises 13 residues. The sequenced material came from PBMCs. The J gene is TRBJ2-1, the V gene TRBV4-1, with a possible D match to TRBD2 (5 bases). The receptor comes from a young man in good health and CMV-seropositive. The CDR3 nucleotides are TGCGCCAGCAGCCCGCGACTAAACAATGAGCAGTTCTTC. Protein sequence: CASSPRLNNEQFF.